This note documents a single T cell receptor (beta chain) sequence. What it binds is not known. V dropped 2 bases and J dropped 2; count of bases not matched to a gene: 1. The CDR3 consists of 16 residues. Looked up from germline, CDR1 is WNHNN and CDR2 is SYGVQD (reference sequence). The data derive from a study of T cells in localized non-small cell lung cancer. Study findings and constraints: A denser population of T cells in blood accompanied longer overall survival. Appearing in adjacent lung were a median approximately 57 of the top 100 tumor clones.

The repertoire was sequenced with immunoSEQ multiplex PCR; TCRdb's copy has only in-frame clones and lacks some. There are 70,000 to 100,000 clones in the sample; roughly 91% occur only once, and over 3.5% lies in the top ten. The clonotype was recovered from a woman between 35 and 70 years old with stage II squamous cell lung carcinoma. The genes are TRBV10-1 and TRBJ2-5, with TRBD2 matching over 14 bases. The sample here was PBMCs, taken before any cancer treatment. As DNA, the CDR3 is TGCGCCAGCAGTGAGGGACTAGCGGGAGGACAAGAGACCCAGTACTTC. It yields the protein CASSEGLAGGQETQYF.